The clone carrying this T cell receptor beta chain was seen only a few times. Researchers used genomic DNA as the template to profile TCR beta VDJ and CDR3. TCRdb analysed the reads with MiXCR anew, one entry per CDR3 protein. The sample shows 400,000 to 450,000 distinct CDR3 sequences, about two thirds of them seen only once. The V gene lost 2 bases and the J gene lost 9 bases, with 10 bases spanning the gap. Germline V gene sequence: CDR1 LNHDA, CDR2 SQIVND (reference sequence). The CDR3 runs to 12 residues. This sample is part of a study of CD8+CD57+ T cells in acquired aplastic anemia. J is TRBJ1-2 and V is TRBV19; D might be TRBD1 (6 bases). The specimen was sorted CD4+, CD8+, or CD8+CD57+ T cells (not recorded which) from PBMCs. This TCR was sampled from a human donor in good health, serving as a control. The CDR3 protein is CASSITGQSYTF. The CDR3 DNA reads TGTGCCAGTAGTATAACTGGACAGAGCTACACCTTC.